These T cell receptor beta chains were read from a single sample in a study of blood T cell repertoires in COVID-19. Libraries were prepared by immunoSEQ multiplex PCR; TCRdb keeps only in-frame clonotypes and omits some of them. The sample includes 150,000 to 200,000 clones, approximately 87% of them seen just once. The sample consisted of peripheral blood. The receptor source for this set is a woman in her seventies with COVID-19, enrolled during active disease. CDR3s include the opening cysteine and the closing phenylalanine or tryptophan. The D gene is left open where the match is weak. Size is stated for part of the rows, as once, few or many counts, or as a class when the clone is expanded.

V	D	J	size	DNA	CDR3
TRBV7-3	-	TRBJ2-6	-	TGTGCCAGCAGCTTAAACCCGCAGATCTCTGGGGCCAACGTCCTGACTTTC	CASSLNPQISGANVLTF
TRBV12-3/TRBV12-4	-	TRBJ2-7	-	TGTGCCAGCAGTTACAGATACGAGCAGTACTTC	CASSYRYEQYF
TRBV6-2/TRBV6-3	-	TRBJ2-7	-	TGTGCCAGCAGTTATATTCTCCGCAGGACCTACGAGCAGTACTTC	CASSYILRRTYEQYF
TRBV11-2	TRBD1	TRBJ2-5	-	TGTGCCAGCAGCTTGGACAGGGTCGGGTCGTTGACCCAGTACTTC	CASSLDRVGSLTQYF
TRBV2	-	TRBJ2-2	-	TGTGCCAGCAGGAGGGACACTTCGAACACCGGGGAGCTGTTTTTT	CASRRDTSNTGELFF
TRBV7-2	-	TRBJ1-2	-	TGTGCCAGAGGACAGCCTACTAACTATGGCTACACCTTC	CARGQPTNYGYTF
TRBV3-1/TRBV3-2	TRBD2	TRBJ2-1	-	TGTGCCAGCAGCCAAGCCGGGACTAGCCTTTACAATGAGCAGTTCTTC	CASSQAGTSLYNEQFF
TRBV27	TRBD1	TRBJ2-7	-	TGTGCCAGCAGTCCAACGACAGGGGGCGGCTACGAGCAGTACTTC	CASSPTTGGGYEQYF
TRBV2	TRBD1	TRBJ2-1	-	TGTGCCAGCAGCGCGGACAGGAGCGATGAGCAGTTCTTC	CASSADRSDEQFF
TRBV6-6	TRBD1	TRBJ1-1	-	TGTGCCAGCAGACGGACAGGGGAGAACACTGAAGCTTTCTTT	CASRRTGENTEAFF
TRBV4-2	-	TRBJ2-1	-	TGTGCCAGCAGCCAATCATCGGGGTCGGGTGAGCAGTTCTTC	CASSQSSGSGEQFF
TRBV2	-	TRBJ2-5	-	TGTGCCAGCAGCCCAGTTCGGGGGCAAGAGACCCAGTACTTC	CASSPVRGQETQYF
TRBV10-3	TRBD1	TRBJ1-3	-	TGTGCCATCAGCCCAGGGGGTTCTGGAAACACCATATATTTT	CAISPGGSGNTIYF
TRBV27	TRBD2	TRBJ2-7	-	TGTGCCAGCAGTTCACATGGCGGGGCTAGCGGGAGGTACGAGCAGTACTTC	CASSSHGGASGRYEQYF
TRBV25-1	TRBD1	TRBJ1-5	-	TGTGCCAGCTGCGGGCAGGGGGGCTATCAGCCCCAGCATTTT	CASCGQGGYQPQHF
TRBV5-1	-	TRBJ2-1	-	TGCGCCAGCAGCTTGGCAACTGGGAGCTCCTACAATGAGCAGTTCTTC	CASSLATGSSYNEQFF
TRBV28	-	TRBJ1-2	-	TGTGCCAGCAGCAAATATGGCTACACCTTC	CASSKYGYTF
TRBV5-1	TRBD2	TRBJ2-7	-	TGCGCCAGCAGCTTGGCTCGGGGGGTCGAGGACGAGCAGTACTTC	CASSLARGVEDEQYF
TRBV19	TRBD1	TRBJ2-5	-	TGTGCCAGTACGAACAGGGGGACAGAGACCCAGTACTTC	CASTNRGTETQYF
TRBV19	TRBD2	TRBJ2-5	-	TGTGCCAGTAGGCCTACCTTTAGCGGGACGGAGACCCAGTACTTC	CASRPTFSGTETQYF
TRBV3-1/TRBV3-2	TRBD1	TRBJ1-5	-	TGTGCCAGCAGCCAGACAGGGTTCCCGGAGCCCCAGCATTTT	CASSQTGFPEPQHF
TRBV7-2	TRBD2	TRBJ2-7	-	TGTGCCAGCACCGCCTTCGGGAGGGCCCGGCAGTACTTC	CASTAFGRARQYF
TRBV10-3	-	TRBJ1-1	-	TGTGCCATCAGTGACCCCCTCGCCGCGGCTGAAGCTTTCTTT	CAISDPLAAAEAFF
TRBV27	TRBD2	TRBJ2-1	-	TGTGCCAGCACCATAGCGGGATCCCACTCCTACAATGAGCAGTTCTTC	CASTIAGSHSYNEQFF
TRBV10-3	TRBD2	TRBJ2-1	-	TGTGCCATCAGTGCGGGACTAGATTCCAATGAGCAGTTCTTC	CAISAGLDSNEQFF
TRBV10-2	-	TRBJ1-1	-	TGCGCCAGCACTGACAGGCCTAACACTGAAGCTTTCTTT	CASTDRPNTEAFF
TRBV10-3	TRBD1	TRBJ1-1	few	TGTGCCATCAGGAAGGGGGCTCAGGGCGCTGAAGCTTTCTTT	CAIRKGAQGAEAFF
TRBV4-3	TRBD1	TRBJ1-4	-	TGCGCCAGCAGCCAAGATCTGGGGGACAGAGGCGAAAAACTGTTTTTT	CASSQDLGDRGEKLFF
TRBV5-1	TRBD2	TRBJ2-3	-	TGCGCCAGCAGCTTCGCAGCGGGAGAAACAGATACGCAGTATTTT	CASSFAAGETDTQYF